This T cell receptor beta chain originates from a study of blood T cell repertoires in COVID-19. Study summary: Researchers got acute and convalescent COVID-19 samples from the United States, Italy and Spain. T cells, B-cell-depleted T cells, or PBMCs supplied cDNA or gDNA.

Losses at the gene ends were 7 bases for V and 1 base for J; bases not matched to a gene: 4. This CDR3 contains 15 residues. Per germline, CDR1 SNHLY and CDR2 FYNNEI. Per the authors' pipeline: Amplification with reference gene primers provided the estimates of nucleated cell counts. Libraries were prepared by immunoSEQ multiplex PCR; TCRdb keeps only in-frame clonotypes and omits some of them. Clone size and V and J calls were adopted from that table, with D and trimming inferred from the DNA. The sample consists of about 70,000 clones, roughly 80% of them appearing once. The genes are TRBV2 and TRBJ2-2, with 9 bases fitting TRBD1. The TCR comes from a woman aged 80 or over with active or convalescent COVID-19. Sequenced sample: peripheral blood. For the CDR3, the DNA is TGTGCCAGCACCGTGGGACAGGGGAACACCGGGGAGCTGTTTTTT. Its protein product is CASTVGQGNTGELFF.